This T cell receptor (beta chain) was captured in a study of cytomegalovirus exposure and HLA in healthy donors. Broader study findings: An analysis done earlier found most TCR beta V segments productive about 90% or about 30% of the time.

CDR3 length equals 15 residues. J gave up 1 base and V 5 bases, and 4 bases lay outside the gene matches. From germline, CDR1 is LNHDA and CDR2 SQIVND (reference sequence). Comments on this clone: The antigen is unknown.

A multiplex PCR was run with 60 Vbeta primers and 13 Jbeta primers. The assay was immunoSEQ multiplex PCR, and TCRdb's table has in-frame clones only and misses some. Found here are around 100,000 clones, 70% to 80% of them singletons; the top ten hold 2.5% to 3%. The chain combines TRBV19 with TRBJ1-5, with TRBD1 identical over 8 bases. The specimen sequenced was PBMCs. The receptor was derived from a woman aged 18-30 years in good health and CMV-seropositive. The CDR3 protein is CASSFRTGSNQPQHF. The CDR3 DNA reads as TGTGCCAGTAGTTTCCGGACAGGGAGCAATCAGCCCCAGCATTTT.